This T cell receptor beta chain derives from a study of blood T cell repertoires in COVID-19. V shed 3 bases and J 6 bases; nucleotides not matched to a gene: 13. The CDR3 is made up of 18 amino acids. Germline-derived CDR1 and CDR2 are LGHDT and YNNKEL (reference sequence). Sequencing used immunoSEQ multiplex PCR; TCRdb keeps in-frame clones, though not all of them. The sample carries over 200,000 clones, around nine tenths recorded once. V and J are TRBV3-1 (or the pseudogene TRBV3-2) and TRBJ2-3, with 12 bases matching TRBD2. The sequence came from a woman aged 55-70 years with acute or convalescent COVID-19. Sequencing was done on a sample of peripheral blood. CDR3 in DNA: TGTGCCAGCAGCCATATCACTAGCGGGGGGTTGTTTATCGATACGCAGTATTTT. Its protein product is CASSHITSGGLFIDTQYF.